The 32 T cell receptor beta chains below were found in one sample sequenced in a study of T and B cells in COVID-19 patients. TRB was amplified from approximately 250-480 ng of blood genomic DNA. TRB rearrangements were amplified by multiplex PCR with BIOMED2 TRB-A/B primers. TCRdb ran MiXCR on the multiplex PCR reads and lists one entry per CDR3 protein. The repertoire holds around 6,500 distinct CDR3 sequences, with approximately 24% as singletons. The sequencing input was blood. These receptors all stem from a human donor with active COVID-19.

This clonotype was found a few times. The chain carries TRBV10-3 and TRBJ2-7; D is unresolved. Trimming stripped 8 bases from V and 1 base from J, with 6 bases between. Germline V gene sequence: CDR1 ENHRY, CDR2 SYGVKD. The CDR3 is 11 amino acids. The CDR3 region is CAIGGSYEQYF. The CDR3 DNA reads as TGTGCCATCGGCGGTTCCTACGAGCAGTACTTC.

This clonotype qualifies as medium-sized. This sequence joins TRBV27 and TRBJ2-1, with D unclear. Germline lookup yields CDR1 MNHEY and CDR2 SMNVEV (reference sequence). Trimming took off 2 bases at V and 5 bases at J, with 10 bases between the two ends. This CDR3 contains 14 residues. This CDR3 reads CASSLRLGNNEQFF. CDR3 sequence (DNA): TGTGCCAGCAGTTTAAGACTGGGAAACAATGAGCAGTTCTTC.

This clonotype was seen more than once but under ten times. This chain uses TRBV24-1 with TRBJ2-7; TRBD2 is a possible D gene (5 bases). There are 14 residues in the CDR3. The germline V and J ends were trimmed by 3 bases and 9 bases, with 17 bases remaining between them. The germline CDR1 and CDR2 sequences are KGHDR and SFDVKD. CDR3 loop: CATSDNGMGWVQYF. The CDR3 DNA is TGTGCCACCAGTGATAACGGGATGGGCTGGGTGCAGTACTTC.

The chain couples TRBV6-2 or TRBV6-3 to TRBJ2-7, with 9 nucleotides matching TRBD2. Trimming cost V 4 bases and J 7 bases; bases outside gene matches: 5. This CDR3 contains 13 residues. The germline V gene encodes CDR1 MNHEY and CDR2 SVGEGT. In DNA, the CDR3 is TGTGCCAGCAGTTCCCGGCTAGCGGGAGAGCAGTACTTC. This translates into CASSSRLAGEQYF.

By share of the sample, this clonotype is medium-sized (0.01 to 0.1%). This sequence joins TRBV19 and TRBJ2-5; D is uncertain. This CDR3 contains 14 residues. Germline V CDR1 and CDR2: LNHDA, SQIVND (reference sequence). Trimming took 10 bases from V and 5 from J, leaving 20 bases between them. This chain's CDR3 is CATVRTDPFETQYF. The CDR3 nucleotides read TGTGCCACTGTTCGGACCGATCCCTTCGAGACCCAGTACTTC.

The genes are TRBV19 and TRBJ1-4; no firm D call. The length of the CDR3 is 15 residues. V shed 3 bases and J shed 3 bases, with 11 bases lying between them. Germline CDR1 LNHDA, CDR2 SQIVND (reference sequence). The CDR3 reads CASSIGRSANEKLFF. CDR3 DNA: TGTGCCAGTAGTATCGGGCGGAGTGCTAATGAAAAACTGTTTTTT.

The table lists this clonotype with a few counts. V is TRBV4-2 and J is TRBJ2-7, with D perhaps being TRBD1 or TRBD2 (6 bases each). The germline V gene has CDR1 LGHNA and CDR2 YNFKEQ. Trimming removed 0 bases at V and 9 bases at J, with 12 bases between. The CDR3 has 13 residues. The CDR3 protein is CASSQDVGGRQYF. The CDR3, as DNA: TGTGCCAGCAGCCAAGATGTAGGGGGGAGGCAGTACTTC.

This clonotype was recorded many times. CDR3 sequence (DNA): TGTGCCAGCTCACCACAACAGGGCAACACCGGGGAGCTGTTTTTT. Encoded protein: CASSPQQGNTGELFF. The chain links TRBV18 to TRBJ2-2; perhaps TRBD1 as D (6 bases). The CDR3 spans 15 residues. Per germline, CDR1 KGHSH and CDR2 LQKENI. The germline V and J ends were trimmed by 1 base and 2 bases, with 8 bases remaining between them.

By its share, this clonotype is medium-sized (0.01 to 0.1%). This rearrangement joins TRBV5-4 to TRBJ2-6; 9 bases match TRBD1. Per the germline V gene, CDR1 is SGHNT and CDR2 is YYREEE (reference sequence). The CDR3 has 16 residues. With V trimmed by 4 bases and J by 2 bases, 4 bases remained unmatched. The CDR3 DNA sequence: TGTGCCAGCAGCCGACAGGGGGTAGCTGGGGCCAACGTCCTGACTTTC. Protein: CASSRQGVAGANVLTF.

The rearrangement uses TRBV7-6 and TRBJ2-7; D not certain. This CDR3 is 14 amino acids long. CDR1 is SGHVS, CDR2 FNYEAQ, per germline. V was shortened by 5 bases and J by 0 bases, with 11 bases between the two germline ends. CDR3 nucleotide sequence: TGTGCCAGCAGCCAATCCAGTCTCTCCTACGAGCAGTACTTC. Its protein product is CASSQSSLSYEQYF.

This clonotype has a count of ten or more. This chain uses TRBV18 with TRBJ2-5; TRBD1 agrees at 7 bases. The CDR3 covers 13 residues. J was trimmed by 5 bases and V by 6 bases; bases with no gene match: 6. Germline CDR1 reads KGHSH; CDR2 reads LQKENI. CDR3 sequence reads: CASSPGGTETQYF. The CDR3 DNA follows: TGTGCCAGCTCCCCAGGGGGAACGGAGACCCAGTACTTC.

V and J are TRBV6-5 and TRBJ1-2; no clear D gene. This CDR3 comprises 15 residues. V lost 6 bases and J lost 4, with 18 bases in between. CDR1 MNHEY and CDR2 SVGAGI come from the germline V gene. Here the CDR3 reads CASSRESATAYGYTF. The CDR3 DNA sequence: TGTGCCAGCAGCCGGGAATCGGCCACGGCCTATGGCTACACCTTC.

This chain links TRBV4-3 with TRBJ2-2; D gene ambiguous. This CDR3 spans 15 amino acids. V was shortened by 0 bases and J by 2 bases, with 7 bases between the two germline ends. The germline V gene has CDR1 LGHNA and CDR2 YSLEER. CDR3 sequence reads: CASSQDGVNTGELFF. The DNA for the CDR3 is TGCGCCAGCAGCCAAGATGGGGTCAACACCGGGGAGCTGTTTTTT.

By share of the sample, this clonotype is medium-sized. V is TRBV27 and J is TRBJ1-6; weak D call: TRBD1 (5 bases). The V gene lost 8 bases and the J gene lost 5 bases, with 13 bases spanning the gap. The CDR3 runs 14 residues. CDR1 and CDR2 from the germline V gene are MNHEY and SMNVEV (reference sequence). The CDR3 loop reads CASRSWGDNSPLHF. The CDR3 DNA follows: TGTGCCAGCCGTTCGTGGGGGGATAATTCACCCCTCCACTTT.

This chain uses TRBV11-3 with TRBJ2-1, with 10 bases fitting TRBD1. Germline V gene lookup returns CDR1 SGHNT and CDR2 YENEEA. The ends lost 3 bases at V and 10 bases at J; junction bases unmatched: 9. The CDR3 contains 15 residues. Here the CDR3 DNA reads TGTGCCAGCAGCTTTGGGGACAGGGGTTCCTACGAGCAGTTCTTC. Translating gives CASSFGDRGSYEQFF.

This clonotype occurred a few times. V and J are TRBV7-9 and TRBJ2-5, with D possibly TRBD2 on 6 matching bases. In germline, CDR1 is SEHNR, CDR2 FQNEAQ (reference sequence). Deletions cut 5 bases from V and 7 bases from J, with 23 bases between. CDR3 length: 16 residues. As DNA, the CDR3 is TGTGCCAGCAGCCGCATAGAGGACCGGGGGAAGCGGACCCAGTACTTC. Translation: CASSRIEDRGKRTQYF. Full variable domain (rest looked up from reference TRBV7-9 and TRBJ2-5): DTGVSQNPRHKITKRGQNVTFRCDPISEHNRLYWYRQTLGQGPEFLTYFQNEAQLEKSRLLSDRFSAERPKGSFSTLEIQRTEQGDSAMYLCASSRIEDRGKRTQYFGPGTRLLVL.

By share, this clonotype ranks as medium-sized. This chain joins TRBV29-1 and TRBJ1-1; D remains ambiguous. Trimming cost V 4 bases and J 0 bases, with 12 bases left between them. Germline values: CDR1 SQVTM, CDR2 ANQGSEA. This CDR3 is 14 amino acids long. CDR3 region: CSVAEYTMNTEAFF. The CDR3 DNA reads TGCAGCGTTGCGGAATACACTATGAACACTGAAGCTTTCTTT.

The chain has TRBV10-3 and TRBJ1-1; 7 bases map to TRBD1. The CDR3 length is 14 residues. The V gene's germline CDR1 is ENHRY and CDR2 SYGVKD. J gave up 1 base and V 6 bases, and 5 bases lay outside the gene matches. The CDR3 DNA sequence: TGTGCCATCAGAACACAGGGGTCGAACACTGAAGCTTTCTTT. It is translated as CAIRTQGSNTEAFF.

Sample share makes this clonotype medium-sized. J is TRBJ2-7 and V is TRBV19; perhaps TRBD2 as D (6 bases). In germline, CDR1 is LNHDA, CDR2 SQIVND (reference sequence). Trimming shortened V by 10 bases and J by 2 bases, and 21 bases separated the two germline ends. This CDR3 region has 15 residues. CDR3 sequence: CATRGTRDGAYEQYF. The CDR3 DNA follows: TGTGCCACCCGGGGGACCCGGGACGGTGCCTACGAGCAGTACTTC.

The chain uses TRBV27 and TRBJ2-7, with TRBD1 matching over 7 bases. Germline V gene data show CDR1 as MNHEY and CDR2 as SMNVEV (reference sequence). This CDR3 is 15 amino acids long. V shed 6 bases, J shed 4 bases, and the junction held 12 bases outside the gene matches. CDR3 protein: CASSSQAGQAYEQYF. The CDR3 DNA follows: TGTGCCAGCAGCTCTCAAGCAGGACAGGCATACGAGCAGTACTTC.

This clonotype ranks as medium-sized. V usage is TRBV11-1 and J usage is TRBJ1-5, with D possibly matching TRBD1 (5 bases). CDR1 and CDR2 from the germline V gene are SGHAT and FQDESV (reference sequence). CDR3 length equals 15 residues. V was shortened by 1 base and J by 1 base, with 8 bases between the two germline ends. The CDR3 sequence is CASSLGGRSNQPQHF. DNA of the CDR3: TGTGCCAGCAGCTTAGGGGGACGAAGCAATCAGCCCCAGCATTTT.

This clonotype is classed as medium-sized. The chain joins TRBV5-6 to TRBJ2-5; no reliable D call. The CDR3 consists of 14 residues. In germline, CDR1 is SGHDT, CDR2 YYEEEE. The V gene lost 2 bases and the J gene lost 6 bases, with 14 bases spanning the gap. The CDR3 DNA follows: TGTGCCAGCAGCTTTGGCGGTGGGTGGCAGACCCAGTACTTC. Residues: CASSFGGGWQTQYF.

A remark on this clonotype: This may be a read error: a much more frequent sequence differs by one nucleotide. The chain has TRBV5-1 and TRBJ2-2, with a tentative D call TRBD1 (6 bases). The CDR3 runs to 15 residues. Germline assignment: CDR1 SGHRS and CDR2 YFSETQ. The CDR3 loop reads CASSLPDRNNGELFF. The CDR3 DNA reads TGCGCCAGCAGCTTACCAGACAGGAACAACGGGGAGCTGTTTTTT.

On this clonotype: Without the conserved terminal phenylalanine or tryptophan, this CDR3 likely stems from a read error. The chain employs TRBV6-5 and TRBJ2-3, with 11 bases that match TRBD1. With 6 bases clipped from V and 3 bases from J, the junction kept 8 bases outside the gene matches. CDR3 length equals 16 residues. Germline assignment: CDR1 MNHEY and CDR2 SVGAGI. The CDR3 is CASSARTGGNTDTQYI. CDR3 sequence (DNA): TGTGCCAGCAGCGCCAGGACAGGGGGCAATACAGATACGCAGTATATT.

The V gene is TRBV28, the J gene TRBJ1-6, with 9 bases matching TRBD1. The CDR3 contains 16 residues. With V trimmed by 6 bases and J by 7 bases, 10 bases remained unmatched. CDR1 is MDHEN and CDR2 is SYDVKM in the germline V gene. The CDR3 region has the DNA TGTGCCAGCAGCCCGGGACAGGGCGTACCGAATTCACCCCTCCACTTT. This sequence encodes CASSPGQGVPNSPLHF.

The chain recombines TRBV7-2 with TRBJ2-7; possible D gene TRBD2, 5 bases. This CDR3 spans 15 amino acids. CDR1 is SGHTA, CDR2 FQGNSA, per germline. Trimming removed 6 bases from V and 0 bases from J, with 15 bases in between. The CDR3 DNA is TGTGCCAGCAGTTTTCGGACGGGGAGCTCCTACGAGCAGTACTTC. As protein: CASSFRTGSSYEQYF.

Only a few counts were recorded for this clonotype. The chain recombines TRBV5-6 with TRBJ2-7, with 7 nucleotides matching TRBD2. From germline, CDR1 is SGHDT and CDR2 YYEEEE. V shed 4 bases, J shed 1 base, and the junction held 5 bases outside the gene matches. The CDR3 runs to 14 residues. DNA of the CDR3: TGTGCCAGCAGCCCCGTCGGGGGGTCCTACGAGCAGTACTTC. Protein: CASSPVGGSYEQYF.

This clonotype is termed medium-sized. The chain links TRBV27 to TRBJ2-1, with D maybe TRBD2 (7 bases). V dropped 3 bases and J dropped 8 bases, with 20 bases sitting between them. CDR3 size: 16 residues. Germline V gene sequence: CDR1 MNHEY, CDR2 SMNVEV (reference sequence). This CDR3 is CASSFLADRVDDEQFF. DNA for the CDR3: TGTGCCAGCAGTTTTCTAGCGGACAGAGTAGACGATGAGCAGTTCTTC.

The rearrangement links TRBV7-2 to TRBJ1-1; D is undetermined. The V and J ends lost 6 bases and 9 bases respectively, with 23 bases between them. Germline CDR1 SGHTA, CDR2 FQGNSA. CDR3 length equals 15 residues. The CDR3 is CASRRRVTEGPQAFF. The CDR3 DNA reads TGTGCCAGCAGGCGGCGGGTAACAGAAGGACCCCAAGCTTTCTTT.

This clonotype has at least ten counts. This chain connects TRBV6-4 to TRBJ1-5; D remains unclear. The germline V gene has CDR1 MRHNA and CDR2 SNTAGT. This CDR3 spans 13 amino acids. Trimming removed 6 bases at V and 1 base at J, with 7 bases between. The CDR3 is CASSQDSNQPQHF. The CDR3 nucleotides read TGTGCCAGCAGCCAGGACAGCAATCAGCCCCAGCATTTT.

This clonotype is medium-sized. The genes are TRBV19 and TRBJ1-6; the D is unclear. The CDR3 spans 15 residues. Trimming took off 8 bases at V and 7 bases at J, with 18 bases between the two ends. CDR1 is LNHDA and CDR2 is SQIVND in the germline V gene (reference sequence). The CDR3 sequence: CASQADLDRNSPLHF. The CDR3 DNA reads TGTGCCAGTCAAGCCGACTTGGATCGGAATTCACCCCTCCACTTT.

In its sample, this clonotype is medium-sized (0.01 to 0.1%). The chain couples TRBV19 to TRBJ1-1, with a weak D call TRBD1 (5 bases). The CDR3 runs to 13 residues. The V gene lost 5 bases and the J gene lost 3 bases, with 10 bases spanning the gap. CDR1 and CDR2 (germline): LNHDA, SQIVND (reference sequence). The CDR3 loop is CASSEGRDTEAFF. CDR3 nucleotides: TGTGCCAGTAGTGAGGGCAGGGACACTGAAGCTTTCTTT.